The rows below give T cell receptor beta chains drawn from one sample of a study of post-analysis software for immune sequencing data. TCRdb ran MiXCR on the PCR reads and lists one entry per CDR3 protein. This sample yields some 500,000 distinct CDR3 sequences, of which roughly 45% are seen a single time; 12% belongs to the top ten. The sample was blood. The receptors were sampled from a girl aged 10-17 years with multiple sclerosis. CDR3s include the opening cysteine and the closing phenylalanine or tryptophan. The D gene is left open where the match is weak. Not all rows give a size; the values are once, few, many and, for expanded clones, a class.

j_gene: TRBJ1-2; abundance: .; len: 13; d_gene: .; v_gene: TRBV20-1; CDR3nt: TGCAGTGCGGGGGCAGGGGAGGGCTATGGCTACACCTTC; CDR3aa: CSAGAGEGYGYTF
j_gene: TRBJ2-5; abundance: .; len: 16; d_gene: .; v_gene: TRBV25-1; CDR3nt: TGTGCCAGCAGTGAATGCCGTGGTACAGGACAAGAGACCCAGTACTTC; CDR3aa: CASSECRGTGQETQYF
j_gene: TRBJ2-4; abundance: few; len: 19; d_gene: TRBD1; v_gene: TRBV28; CDR3nt: TGTGCCAGCAGTTCCCACCGGACAGGTGCTACTTTAGCCAAAAACATTCAGTACTTC; CDR3aa: CASSSHRTGATLAKNIQYF
j_gene: TRBJ2-2; abundance: .; len: 13; d_gene: .; v_gene: TRBV28; CDR3nt: TGTGCCAGCAAGCCAGACCAAACCGGGGAGCTGTTTTTT; CDR3aa: CASKPDQTGELFF
j_gene: TRBJ2-1; abundance: once; len: 14; d_gene: TRBD2; v_gene: TRBV29-1; CDR3nt: TGCAGCGTTCTAGCAGCGGGAGGTACCAATGAGCAGTTCTTC; CDR3aa: CSVLAAGGTNEQFF
j_gene: TRBJ2-7; abundance: .; len: 18; d_gene: .; v_gene: TRBV5-1; CDR3nt: TGCGCCAGCAGCTTGGAGGGACATATCAGAACAGACTCCTACGAGCAGTACTTC; CDR3aa: CASSLEGHIRTDSYEQYF
j_gene: TRBJ1-5; abundance: many; len: 19; d_gene: .; v_gene: TRBV6-4; CDR3nt: TGTGCCAGCAGTGACCCGGTAACCCGACAGCCCTATAGCAATCAGCCCCAGCATTTT; CDR3aa: CASSDPVTRQPYSNQPQHF
j_gene: TRBJ2-3; abundance: .; len: 14; d_gene: .; v_gene: TRBV10-3; CDR3nt: TGTGCCATCAGTGTTACGGGTAGAACAGATACGCAGTATTTT; CDR3aa: CAISVTGRTDTQYF
j_gene: TRBJ2-7; abundance: .; len: 14; d_gene: .; v_gene: TRBV25-1; CDR3nt: TGTGCCAGCACTACGGACAGTTCCTCCTACGAGCAGTACTTC; CDR3aa: CASTTDSSSYEQYF
j_gene: TRBJ2-4; abundance: few; len: 15; d_gene: .; v_gene: TRBV3-1; CDR3nt: TGTGCCAGCAGCCAAGAACGGCTTTCCAAAAACATTCAGTACTTC; CDR3aa: CASSQERLSKNIQYF
j_gene: TRBJ1-2; abundance: .; len: 12; d_gene: TRBD1; v_gene: TRBV30; CDR3nt: TGTGCCTCACGGGACAGAAGCTATGGCTACACCTTC; CDR3aa: CASRDRSYGYTF
j_gene: TRBJ1-6; abundance: .; len: 13; d_gene: TRBD1; v_gene: TRBV5-1; CDR3nt: TGCGCCAGCCGGGACAGGATAGGGTCACCCCTCCACTTT; CDR3aa: CASRDRIGSPLHF
j_gene: TRBJ1-2; abundance: .; len: 17; d_gene: TRBD1; v_gene: TRBV7-3; CDR3nt: TGTGCCAGCAGCCCCTCCGGGGGGGGACAGGGAGGCTATGGCTACACCTTC; CDR3aa: CASSPSGGGQGGYGYTF
j_gene: TRBJ1-6; abundance: .; len: 12; d_gene: .; v_gene: TRBV27; CDR3nt: TGTGCCAGCAGTTTCGGGGGTTCACCCCTCCACTTT; CDR3aa: CASSFGGSPLHF
j_gene: TRBJ2-1; abundance: .; len: 14; d_gene: .; v_gene: TRBV5-1; CDR3nt: TGCGCCAGCAGCTTGGCTAATGGCTACAATGAGCAGTTCTTC; CDR3aa: CASSLANGYNEQFF
j_gene: TRBJ2-1; abundance: .; len: 15; d_gene: .; v_gene: TRBV20-1; CDR3nt: TGCAGTGCTAGTAGCGTAGCGGGACAGCAGGCTGAGCAGTTCTTC; CDR3aa: CSASSVAGQQAEQFF
j_gene: TRBJ2-2; abundance: .; len: 19; d_gene: TRBD2; v_gene: TRBV4-1; CDR3nt: TGCGCCAGCAGCCAGCCTCCCGGGACTAGCGTATTGAACACCGGGGAGCTGTTTTTT; CDR3aa: CASSQPPGTSVLNTGELFF
j_gene: TRBJ2-3; abundance: .; len: 16; d_gene: TRBD2; v_gene: TRBV5-1; CDR3nt: TGCGCCAGCAGCCGACCCCTAGCGGGAGGGCCAGATACGCAGTATTTT; CDR3aa: CASSRPLAGGPDTQYF
j_gene: TRBJ1-2; abundance: .; len: 18; d_gene: .; v_gene: TRBV5-6; CDR3nt: TGTGCCAGCAGCTTGGGGACGGGGGTCGGAGAAGCTAACTATGGCTACACCTTC; CDR3aa: CASSLGTGVGEANYGYTF
j_gene: TRBJ2-7; abundance: few; len: 18; d_gene: TRBD2; v_gene: TRBV5-1; CDR3nt: TGCGCCAGCAGCCGCTCCGAGACTAGCGGGAGGAATAGGTACGAGCAGTACTTC; CDR3aa: CASSRSETSGRNRYEQYF
j_gene: TRBJ1-6; abundance: .; len: 20; d_gene: .; v_gene: TRBV6-1; CDR3nt: TGTGCCAGCAGTAAAAATATAGAGGGGCGACCCTTGGGGGCCAATTCACCCCTCCACTTT; CDR3aa: CASSKNIEGRPLGANSPLHF
j_gene: TRBJ1-1; abundance: .; len: 14; d_gene: .; v_gene: TRBV18; CDR3nt: TGTGCCAGCTCGGCTGAGGTCATGAACACTGAAGCTTTCTTT; CDR3aa: CASSAEVMNTEAFF
j_gene: TRBJ1-1; abundance: few; len: 15; d_gene: .; v_gene: TRBV29-1; CDR3nt: TGCAGCGTGTCAATACTAGGACAGACTAGGACTGAAGCTTTCTTT; CDR3aa: CSVSILGQTRTEAFF
j_gene: TRBJ2-7; abundance: .; len: 14; d_gene: .; v_gene: TRBV6-6; CDR3nt: TGTGCCAGCAGTTATCTCCTGGAAATGGGCGAGCAGTACTTC; CDR3aa: CASSYLLEMGEQYF
j_gene: TRBJ1-2; abundance: .; len: 14; d_gene: .; v_gene: TRBV12-3/TRBV12-4; CDR3nt: TGTGCCAGCAGCCCACAGGGCGGAAACGGTGGCTACACCTTC; CDR3aa: CASSPQGGNGGYTF
j_gene: TRBJ2-7; abundance: many; len: 14; d_gene: TRBD2; v_gene: TRBV3-1; CDR3nt: TGTGCCAGCAGCCCCGGACTAGCGGGCTACGAGCAGTACTTC; CDR3aa: CASSPGLAGYEQYF
j_gene: TRBJ2-4; abundance: once; len: 16; d_gene: .; v_gene: TRBV7-9; CDR3nt: TGTGCCAGCAGCCAGACAGGACCGCTAGCCAAAAACATTCAGTACTTC; CDR3aa: CASSQTGPLAKNIQYF